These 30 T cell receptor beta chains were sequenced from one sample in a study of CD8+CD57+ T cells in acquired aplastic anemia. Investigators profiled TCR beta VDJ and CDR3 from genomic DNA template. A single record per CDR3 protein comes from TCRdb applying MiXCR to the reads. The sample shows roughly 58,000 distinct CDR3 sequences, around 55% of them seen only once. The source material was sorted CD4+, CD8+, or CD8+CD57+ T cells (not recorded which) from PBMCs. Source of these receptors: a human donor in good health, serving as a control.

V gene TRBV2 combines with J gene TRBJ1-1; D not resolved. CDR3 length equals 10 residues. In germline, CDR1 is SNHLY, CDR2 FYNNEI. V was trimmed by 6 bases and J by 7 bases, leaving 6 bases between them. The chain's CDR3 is CASSGSEAFF. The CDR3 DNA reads TGTGCCAGCAGCGGGAGTGAAGCTTTCTTT.

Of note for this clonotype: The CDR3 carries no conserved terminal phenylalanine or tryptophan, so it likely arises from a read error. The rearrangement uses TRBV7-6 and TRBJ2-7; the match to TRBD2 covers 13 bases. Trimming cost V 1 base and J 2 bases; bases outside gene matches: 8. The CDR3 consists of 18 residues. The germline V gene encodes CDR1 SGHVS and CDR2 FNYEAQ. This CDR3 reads CASSLGVGGTSGTYEQYL. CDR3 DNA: TGTGCCAGCAGCTTAGGGGTTGGAGGGACTAGCGGGACCTACGAGCAGTACCTC.

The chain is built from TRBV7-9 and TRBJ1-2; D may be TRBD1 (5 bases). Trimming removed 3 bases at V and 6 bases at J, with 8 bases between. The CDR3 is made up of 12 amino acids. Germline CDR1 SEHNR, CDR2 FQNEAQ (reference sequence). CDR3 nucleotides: TGTGCCAGCAGCTTCGGGGGGAATGGCTACACCTTC. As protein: CASSFGGNGYTF.

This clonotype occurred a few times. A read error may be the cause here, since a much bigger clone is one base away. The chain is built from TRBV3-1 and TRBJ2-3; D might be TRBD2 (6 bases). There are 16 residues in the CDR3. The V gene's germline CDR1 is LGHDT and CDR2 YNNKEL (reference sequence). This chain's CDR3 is CASSQDEAGSIDTQYF. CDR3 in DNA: TGTGCCAGCAGCCAAGATGAGGCCGGGAGCATAGATACGCAGTATTTT.

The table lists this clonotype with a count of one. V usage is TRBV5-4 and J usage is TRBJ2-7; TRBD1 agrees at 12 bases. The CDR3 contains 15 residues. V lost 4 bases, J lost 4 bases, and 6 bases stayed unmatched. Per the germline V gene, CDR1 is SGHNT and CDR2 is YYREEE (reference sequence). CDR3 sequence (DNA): TGTGCCAGCAGCCGGGACAGGGGGCCTAAATACGAGCAGTACTTC. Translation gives CASSRDRGPKYEQYF.

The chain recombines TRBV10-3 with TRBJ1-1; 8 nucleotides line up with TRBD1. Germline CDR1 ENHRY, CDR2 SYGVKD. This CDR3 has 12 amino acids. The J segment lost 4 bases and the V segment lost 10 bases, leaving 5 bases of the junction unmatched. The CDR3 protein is CASRQGPTEAFF. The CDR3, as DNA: TGTGCCAGTAGACAGGGGCCCACTGAAGCTTTCTTT.

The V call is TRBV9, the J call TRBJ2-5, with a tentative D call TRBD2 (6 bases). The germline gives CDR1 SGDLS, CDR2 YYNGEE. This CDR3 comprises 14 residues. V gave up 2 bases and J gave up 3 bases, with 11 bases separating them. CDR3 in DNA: TGTGCCAGCAGCGTGGTCGGAGGGAAAGAGACCCAGTACTTC. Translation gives CASSVVGGKETQYF.

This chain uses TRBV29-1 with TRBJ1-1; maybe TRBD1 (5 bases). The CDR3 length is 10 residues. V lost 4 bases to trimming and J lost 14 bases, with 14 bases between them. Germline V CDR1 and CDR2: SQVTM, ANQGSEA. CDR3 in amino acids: CSVVLGREFF. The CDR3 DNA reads TGCAGCGTTGTGCTGGGACGGGAGTTCTTT.

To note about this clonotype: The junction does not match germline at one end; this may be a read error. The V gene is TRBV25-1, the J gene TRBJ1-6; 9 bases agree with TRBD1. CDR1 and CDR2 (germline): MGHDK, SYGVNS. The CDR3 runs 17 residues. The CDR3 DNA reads TGCGCCAGCAGCCAAGTAGTAGGGGACAGGGCGGTATCACCCCTCCACTTT. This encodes CASSQVVGDRAVSPLHF.

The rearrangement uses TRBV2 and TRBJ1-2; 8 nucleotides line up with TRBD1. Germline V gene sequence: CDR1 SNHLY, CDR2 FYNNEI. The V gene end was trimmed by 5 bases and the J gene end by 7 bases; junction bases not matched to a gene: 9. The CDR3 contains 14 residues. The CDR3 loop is CASSHDETGAGYTF. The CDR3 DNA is TGTGCCAGCAGTCATGACGAGACAGGGGCTGGCTACACCTTC.

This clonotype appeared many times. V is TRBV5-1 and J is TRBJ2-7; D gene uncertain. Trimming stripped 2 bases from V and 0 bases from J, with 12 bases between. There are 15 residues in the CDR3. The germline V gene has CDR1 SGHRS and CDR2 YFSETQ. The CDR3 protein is CASSFERVNSYEQYF. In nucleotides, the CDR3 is TGCGCCAGCAGCTTCGAACGGGTGAACTCCTACGAGCAGTACTTC.

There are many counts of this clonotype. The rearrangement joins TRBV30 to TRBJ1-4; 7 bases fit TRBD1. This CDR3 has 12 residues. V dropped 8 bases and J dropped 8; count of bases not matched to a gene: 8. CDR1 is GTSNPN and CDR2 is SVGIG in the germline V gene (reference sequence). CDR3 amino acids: CASRQGWEKLFF. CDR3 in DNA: TGTGCCAGTCGACAGGGCTGGGAAAAACTGTTTTTT.

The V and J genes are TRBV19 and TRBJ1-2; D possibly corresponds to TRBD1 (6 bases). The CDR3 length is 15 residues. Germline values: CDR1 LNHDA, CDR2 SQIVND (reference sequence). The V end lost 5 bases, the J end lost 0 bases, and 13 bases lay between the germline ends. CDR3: CASSSRQVANYGYTF. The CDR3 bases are TGTGCCAGTAGTTCCCGACAGGTAGCTAACTATGGCTACACCTTC.

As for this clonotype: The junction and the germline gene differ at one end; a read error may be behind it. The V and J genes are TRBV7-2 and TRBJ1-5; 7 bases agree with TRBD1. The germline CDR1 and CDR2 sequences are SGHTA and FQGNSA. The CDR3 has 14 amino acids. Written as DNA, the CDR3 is TGTGCCGGCAGCTTAAGACAGGGAGGTCAGCCCCAGCACTTT. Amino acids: CAGSLRQGGQPQHF.

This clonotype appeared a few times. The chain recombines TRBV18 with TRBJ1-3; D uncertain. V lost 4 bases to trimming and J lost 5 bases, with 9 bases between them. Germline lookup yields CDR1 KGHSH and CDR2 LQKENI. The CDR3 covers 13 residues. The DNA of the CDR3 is TGTGCCAGCTCACTTTCCGACAGAAACACCATATATTTT. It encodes CASSLSDRNTIYF.

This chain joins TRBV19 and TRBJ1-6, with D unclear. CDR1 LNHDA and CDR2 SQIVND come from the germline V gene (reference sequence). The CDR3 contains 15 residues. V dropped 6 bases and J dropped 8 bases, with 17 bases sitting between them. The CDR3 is CASRPTGRSYSPLHF. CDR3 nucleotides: TGTGCCAGTAGACCAACCGGGAGATCATATTCACCCCTCCACTTT.

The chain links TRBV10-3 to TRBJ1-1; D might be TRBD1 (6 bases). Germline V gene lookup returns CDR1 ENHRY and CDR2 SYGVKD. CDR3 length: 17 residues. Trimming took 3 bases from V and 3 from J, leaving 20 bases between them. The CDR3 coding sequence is TGTGCCATCAGTGATCCAATAAAACAGGGTCTGGACACTGAAGCTTTCTTT. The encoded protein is CAISDPIKQGLDTEAFF.

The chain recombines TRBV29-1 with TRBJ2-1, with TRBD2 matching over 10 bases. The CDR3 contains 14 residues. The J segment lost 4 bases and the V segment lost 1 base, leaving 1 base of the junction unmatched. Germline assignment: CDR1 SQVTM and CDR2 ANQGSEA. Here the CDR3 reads CSVEGTSGYNEQFF. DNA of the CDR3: TGCAGCGTTGAAGGGACTAGCGGTTACAATGAGCAGTTCTTC.

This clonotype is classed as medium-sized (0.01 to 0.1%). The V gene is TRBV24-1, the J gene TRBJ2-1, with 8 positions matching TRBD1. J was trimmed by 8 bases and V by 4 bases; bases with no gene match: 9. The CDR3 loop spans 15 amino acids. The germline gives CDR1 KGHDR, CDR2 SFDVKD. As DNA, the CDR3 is TGTGCCACCAGTGACCAGACAGGGGCGAGGGATGAGCAGTTCTTC. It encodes CATSDQTGARDEQFF.

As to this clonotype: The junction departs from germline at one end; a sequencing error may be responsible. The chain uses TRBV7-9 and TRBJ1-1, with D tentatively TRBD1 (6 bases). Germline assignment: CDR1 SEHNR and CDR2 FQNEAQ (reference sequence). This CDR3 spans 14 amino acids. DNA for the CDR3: TGTGCCAGCAACTTACGGGGGGCAGTCACTGAAGCTCTCTTT. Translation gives CASNLRGAVTEALF. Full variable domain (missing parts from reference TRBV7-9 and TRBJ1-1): DTGVSQNPRHKITKRGQNVTFRCDPISEHNRLYWYRQTLGQGPEFLTYFQNEAQLEKSRLLSDRFSAERPKGSFSTLEIQRTEQGDSAMYLCASNLRGAVTEALFGQGTRLTVV.

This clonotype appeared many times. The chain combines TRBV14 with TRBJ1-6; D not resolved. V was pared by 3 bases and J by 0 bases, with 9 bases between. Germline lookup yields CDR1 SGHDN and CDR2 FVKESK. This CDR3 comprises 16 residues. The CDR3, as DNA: TGTGCCAGCAGCCACGGAGGGAGCTCCTATAATTCACCCCTCCACTTT. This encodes CASSHGGSSYNSPLHF. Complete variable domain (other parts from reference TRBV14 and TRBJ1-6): EAGVTQFPSHSVIEKGQTVTLRCDPISGHDNLYWYRRVMGKEIKFLLHFVKESKQDESGMPNNRFLAERTGGTYSTLKVQPAELEDSGVYFCASSHGGSSYNSPLHFGNGTRLTVT.

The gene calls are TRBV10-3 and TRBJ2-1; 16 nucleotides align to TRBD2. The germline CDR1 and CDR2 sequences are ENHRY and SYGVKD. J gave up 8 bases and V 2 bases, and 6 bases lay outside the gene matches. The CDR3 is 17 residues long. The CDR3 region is CAISEGTSGRENHEQFF. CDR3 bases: TGTGCCATCAGTGAGGGGACTAGCGGGAGGGAGAACCATGAGCAGTTCTTC.

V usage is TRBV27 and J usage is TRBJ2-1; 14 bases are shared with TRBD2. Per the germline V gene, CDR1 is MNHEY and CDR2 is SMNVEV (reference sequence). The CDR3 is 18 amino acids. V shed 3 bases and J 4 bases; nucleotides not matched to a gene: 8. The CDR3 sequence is CASSFRLAGGSGYNEQFF. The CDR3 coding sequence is TGTGCCAGCAGTTTCCGACTAGCGGGAGGGTCGGGGTACAATGAGCAGTTCTTC.

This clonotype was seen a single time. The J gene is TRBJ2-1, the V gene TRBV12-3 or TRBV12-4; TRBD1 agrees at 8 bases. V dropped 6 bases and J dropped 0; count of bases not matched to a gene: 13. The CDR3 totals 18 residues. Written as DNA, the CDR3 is TGTGCCAGCAGCGTCGACAGGGGAGTAGGGAGCTCCTACAATGAGCAGTTCTTC. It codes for CASSVDRGVGSSYNEQFF.

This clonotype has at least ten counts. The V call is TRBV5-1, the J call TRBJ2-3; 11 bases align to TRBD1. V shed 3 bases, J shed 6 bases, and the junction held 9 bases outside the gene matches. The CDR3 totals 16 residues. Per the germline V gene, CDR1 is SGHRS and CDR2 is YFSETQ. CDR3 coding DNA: TGCGCCAGCAGCTCAGGCCGGGACAGGGGGAGGGATACGCAGTATTTT. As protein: CASSSGRDRGRDTQYF.

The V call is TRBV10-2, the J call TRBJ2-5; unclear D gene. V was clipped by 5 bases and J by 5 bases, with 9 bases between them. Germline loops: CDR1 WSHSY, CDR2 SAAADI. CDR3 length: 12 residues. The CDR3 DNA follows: TGCGCCAGCAGTCGTAGGGTTGAGACCCAGTACTTC. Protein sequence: CASSRRVETQYF.

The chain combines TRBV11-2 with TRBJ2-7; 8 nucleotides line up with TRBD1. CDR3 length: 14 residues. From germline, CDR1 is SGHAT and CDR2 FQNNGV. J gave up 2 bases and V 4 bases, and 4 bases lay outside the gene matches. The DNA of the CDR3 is TGTGCCAGCAGCTCGCTGGACAGGGCCTACGAGCAGTACTTC. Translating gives CASSSLDRAYEQYF.

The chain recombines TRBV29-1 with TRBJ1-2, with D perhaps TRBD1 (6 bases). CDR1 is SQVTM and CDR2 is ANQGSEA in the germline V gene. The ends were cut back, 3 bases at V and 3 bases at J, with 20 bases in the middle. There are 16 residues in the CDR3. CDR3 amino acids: CSVEGGQGGRHYGYTF. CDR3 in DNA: TGCAGCGTTGAGGGGGGCCAGGGTGGACGGCACTATGGCTACACCTTC. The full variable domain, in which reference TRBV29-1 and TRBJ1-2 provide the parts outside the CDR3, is SAVISQKPSRDICQRGTSLTIQCQVDSQVTMMFWYRQQPGQSLTLIATANQGSEATYESGFVIDKFPISRPNLTFSTLTVSNMSPEDSSIYLCSVEGGQGGRHYGYTFGSGTRLTVV.

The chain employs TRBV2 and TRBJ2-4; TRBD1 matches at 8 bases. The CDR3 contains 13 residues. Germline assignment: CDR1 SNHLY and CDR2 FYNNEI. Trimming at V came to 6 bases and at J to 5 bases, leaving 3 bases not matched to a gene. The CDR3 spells CASRTGEQNIQYF. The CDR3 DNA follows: TGTGCCAGCAGGACAGGGGAGCAAAACATTCAGTACTTC. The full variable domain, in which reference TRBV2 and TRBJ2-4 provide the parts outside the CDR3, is EPEVTQTPSHQVTQMGQEVILRCVPISNHLYFYWYRQILGQKVEFLVSFYNNEISEKSEIFDDQFSVERPDGSNFTLKIRSTKLEDSAMYFCASRTGEQNIQYFGAGTRLSVL.

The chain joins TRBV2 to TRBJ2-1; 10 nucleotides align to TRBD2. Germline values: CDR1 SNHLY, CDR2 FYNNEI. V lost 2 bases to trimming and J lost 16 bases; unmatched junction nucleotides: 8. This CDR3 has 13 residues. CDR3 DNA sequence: TGTGCCAGCAGTGAATTATACGGGACTAGCGAATTCTTC. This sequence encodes CASSELYGTSEFF.